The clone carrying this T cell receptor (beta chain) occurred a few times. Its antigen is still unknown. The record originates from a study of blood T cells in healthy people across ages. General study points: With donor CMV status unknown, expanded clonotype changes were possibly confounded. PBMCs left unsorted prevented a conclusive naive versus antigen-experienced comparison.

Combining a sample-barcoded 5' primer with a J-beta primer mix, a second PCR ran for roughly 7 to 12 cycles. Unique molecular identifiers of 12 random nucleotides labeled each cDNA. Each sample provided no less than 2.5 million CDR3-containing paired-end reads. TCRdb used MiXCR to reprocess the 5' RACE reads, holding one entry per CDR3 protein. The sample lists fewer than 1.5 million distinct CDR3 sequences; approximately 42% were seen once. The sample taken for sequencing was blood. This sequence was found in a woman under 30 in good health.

This chain's CDR3 is CSVYTGATDTEAFF. CDR3 DNA sequence: TGCAGCGTTTATACAGGGGCAACGGACACTGAAGCTTTCTTT. The chain uses TRBV29-1 and TRBJ1-1; 7 nucleotides agree with TRBD1. Looked up from germline, CDR1 is SQVTM and CDR2 is ANQGSEA. Trimming took 5 bases from V and 3 from J; bases not matched to a gene: 9. This CDR3 has 14 amino acids.